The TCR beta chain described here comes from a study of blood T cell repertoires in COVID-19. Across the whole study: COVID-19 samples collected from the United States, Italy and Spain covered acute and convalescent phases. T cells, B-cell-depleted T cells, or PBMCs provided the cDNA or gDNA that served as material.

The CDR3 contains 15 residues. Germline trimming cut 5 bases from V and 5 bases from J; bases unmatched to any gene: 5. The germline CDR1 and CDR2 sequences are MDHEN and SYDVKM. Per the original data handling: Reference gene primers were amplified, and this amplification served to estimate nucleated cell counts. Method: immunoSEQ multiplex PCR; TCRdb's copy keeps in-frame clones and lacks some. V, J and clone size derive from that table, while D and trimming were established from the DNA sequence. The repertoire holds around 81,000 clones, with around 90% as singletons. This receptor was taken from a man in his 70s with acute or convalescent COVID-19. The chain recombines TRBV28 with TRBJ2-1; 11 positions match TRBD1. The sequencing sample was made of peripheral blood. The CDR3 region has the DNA TGTGCCAGCAGTAGACCGGGACAGGGGGACAATGAGCAGTTCTTC. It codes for CASSRPGQGDNEQFF.